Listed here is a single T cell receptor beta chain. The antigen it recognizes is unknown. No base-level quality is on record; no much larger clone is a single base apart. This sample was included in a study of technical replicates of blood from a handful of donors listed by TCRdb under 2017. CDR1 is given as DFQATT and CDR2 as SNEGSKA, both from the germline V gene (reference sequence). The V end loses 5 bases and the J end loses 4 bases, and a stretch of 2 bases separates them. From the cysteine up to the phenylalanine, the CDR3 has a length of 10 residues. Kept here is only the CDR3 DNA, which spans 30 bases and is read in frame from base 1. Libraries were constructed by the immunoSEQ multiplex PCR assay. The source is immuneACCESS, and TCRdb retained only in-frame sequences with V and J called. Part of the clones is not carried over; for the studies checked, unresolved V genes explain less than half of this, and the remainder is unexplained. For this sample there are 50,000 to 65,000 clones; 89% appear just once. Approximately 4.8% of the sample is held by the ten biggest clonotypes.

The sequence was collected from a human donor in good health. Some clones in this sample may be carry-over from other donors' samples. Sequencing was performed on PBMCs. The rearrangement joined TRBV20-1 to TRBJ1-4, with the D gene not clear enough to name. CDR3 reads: CSAHNEKLFF. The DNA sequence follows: TGCAGTGCTCATAATGAAAAACTGTTTTTT.